These 23 T cell receptor beta chains came from one sample sequenced in a study of T cells in Graves' hyperthyroidism and ophthalmopathy. The investigators amplified TCR beta CDR3 regions from RNA transcripts. Using the HTBI primer set, a first-round RT-PCR was run on the TCR CDR3. TCRdb re-called the multiplex PCR reads with MiXCR, one entry per CDR3 protein. The sample carries 350,000 to 450,000 distinct CDR3 sequences, roughly a sixth recorded once. The material sequenced was blood. These receptors were taken from a woman aged 25 to 39 with Graves' hyperthyroidism that later progressed to Graves' ophthalmopathy.

The chain employs TRBV2 and TRBJ1-2; TRBD1 might be the D (5 bases). Per the germline V gene, CDR1 is SNHLY and CDR2 is FYNNEI. The V gene lost 4 bases and the J gene lost 8 bases, with 17 bases spanning the gap. The CDR3 length is 14 residues. This CDR3 is CASSVMGPGSGYTF. DNA of the CDR3: TGTGCCAGCAGTGTTATGGGACCAGGATCCGGCTACACCTTC.

This clonotype was detected only a few times. The gene calls are TRBV9 and TRBJ2-3, with 13 nucleotides matching TRBD2. V lost 4 bases and J lost 4; bases outside the gene matches: 6. This CDR3 has 16 amino acids. The germline V gene encodes CDR1 SGDLS and CDR2 YYNGEE. CDR3 sequence: CASSPRTSGSADTQYF. The CDR3 DNA reads as TGTGCCAGCAGCCCCCGGACTAGCGGGAGTGCAGATACGCAGTATTTT.

The V call is TRBV4-2, the J call TRBJ1-1; D gene unclear. V shed 0 bases and J shed 6 bases, with 8 bases lying between them. The CDR3 has 13 amino acids. CDR1 LGHNA and CDR2 YNFKEQ come from the germline V gene. The DNA for the CDR3 is TGTGCCAGCAGCCAAGAGTCCGGGTCTGAAGCTTTCTTT. Amino acid sequence: CASSQESGSEAFF.

This clonotype was picked up many times. The V gene is TRBV28, the J gene TRBJ2-3, with D unclear. Trimming removed 2 bases at V and 4 bases at J, with 10 bases between. The germline V gene has CDR1 MDHEN and CDR2 SYDVKM. CDR3 length: 14 amino acids. The CDR3 reads CASSLLGRADTQYF. In DNA, the CDR3 is TGTGCCAGCAGTTTACTAGGAAGGGCAGATACGCAGTATTTT.

In its sample, this clonotype was seen many times. This chain connects TRBV11-2 to TRBJ2-3, with TRBD1 identical over 8 bases. This CDR3 contains 16 residues. Losses at the gene ends were 5 bases for V and 0 bases for J; bases not matched to a gene: 7. The germline gives CDR1 SGHAT, CDR2 FQNNGV. The CDR3 here is CASSLGQGASTDTQYF. In DNA form, the CDR3 reads TGTGCCAGCAGCCTAGGACAGGGCGCTAGCACAGATACGCAGTATTTT.

A few counts support this clonotype. V is TRBV27 and J is TRBJ2-3; D tentatively reads TRBD1 or TRBD2 (5 bases each). CDR3 size: 12 residues. V lost 8 bases and J 4 bases, leaving 10 bases between the germline ends. In germline, CDR1 is MNHEY, CDR2 SMNVEV (reference sequence). The CDR3 nucleotides are TGTGCCAGCCGAGAGGGGTCAGATACGCAGTATTTT. This sequence encodes CASREGSDTQYF.

This clonotype was observed a handful of times. This chain joins TRBV6-6 and TRBJ2-5; D is tentatively TRBD1 or TRBD2 (6 bases each). CDR3 length: 15 amino acids. CDR1 MNHNY and CDR2 SVGAGI come from the germline V gene (reference sequence). V was shortened by 0 bases and J by 5 bases, with 13 bases between the two germline ends. The CDR3 DNA reads as TGTGCCAGCAGTTACTCGGCCGGGGGCACGGAGACCCAGTACTTC. This sequence encodes CASSYSAGGTETQYF.

V gene TRBV5-6 combines with J gene TRBJ2-5; D unclear. Deletions cut 1 base from V and 5 bases from J, with 18 bases between. Germline CDR1 and CDR2: SGHDT and YYEEEE. CDR3 length equals 16 residues. The CDR3 nucleotides read TGTGCCAGCAGCTTGCTTGGTCGCCCCGTTGGGGAGACCCAGTACTTC. Protein sequence: CASSLLGRPVGETQYF.

This clonotype was recorded many times. The CDR3 coding sequence is TGTGCCAGCAGCTTAGGTGCGGGACAAACCTACGAGCAGTACTTC. As protein: CASSLGAGQTYEQYF. This chain connects TRBV7-2 to TRBJ2-7, with D perhaps assigned TRBD1 or TRBD2 (6 bases each). Germline V CDR1 and CDR2: SGHTA, FQGNSA. This CDR3 contains 15 residues. Trimming shortened V by 1 base and J by 2 bases, and 12 bases separated the two germline ends.

This clonotype occurred many times. V gene TRBV28 combines with J gene TRBJ2-6; D is uncertain. This CDR3 has 17 residues. V was cut by 5 bases and J by 2 bases, with 16 bases left in between. Germline assignment: CDR1 MDHEN and CDR2 SYDVKM. This CDR3 is CASSLSLYRPGANVLTF. The CDR3, as DNA: TGTGCCAGCAGTCTTTCCCTGTATCGTCCTGGGGCCAACGTCCTGACTTTC.

The genes are TRBV9 and TRBJ2-5; D is possibly TRBD1 (5 bases). Germline CDR1 is SGDLS and CDR2 is YYNGEE. Deletions cut 0 bases from V and 4 bases from J, with 13 bases between. The CDR3 is 15 amino acids. CDR3 in amino acids: CASSVGARQGETQYF. CDR3 DNA sequence: TGTGCCAGCAGCGTAGGGGCCAGGCAGGGAGAGACCCAGTACTTC.

This clonotype was counted ten times or more. The rearrangement joins TRBV5-1 to TRBJ1-1; D is uncertain. The CDR3 is 15 residues long. Germline CDR1 is SGHRS and CDR2 is YFSETQ. The V and J ends lost 0 bases and 0 bases respectively, with 9 bases between them. CDR3 nucleotides: TGCGCCAGCAGCTTGGCTCACCTCATGAACACTGAAGCTTTCTTT. This codes for CASSLAHLMNTEAFF.

The rearrangement uses TRBV27 and TRBJ2-5; 9 bases match TRBD2. V was clipped by 1 base and J by 0 bases; unmatched bases: 3. The CDR3 is 16 residues long. Germline CDR1 reads MNHEY; CDR2 reads SMNVEV (reference sequence). CDR3 in DNA: TGTGCCAGCAGTTTATATGCGGGGGGGAACCAAGAGACCCAGTACTTC. It translates to CASSLYAGGNQETQYF.

This clonotype was observed many times. The genes are TRBV18 and TRBJ2-5; 8 positions agree with TRBD1. The CDR3 length is 14 residues. Trimming took 4 bases from V and 3 from J; bases not matched to a gene: 4. The germline V gene encodes CDR1 KGHSH and CDR2 LQKENI. CDR3 loop: CASSRLDREETQYF. The CDR3 nucleotides read TGTGCCAGCTCACGACTGGACAGGGAAGAGACCCAGTACTTC.

This clonotype was counted ten times or more. This sequence joins TRBV28 and TRBJ2-3; D not certain. CDR1 and CDR2 (germline): MDHEN, SYDVKM. The CDR3 contains 15 residues. Trimming shortened V by 3 bases and J by 6 bases, and 16 bases separated the two germline ends. This chain's CDR3 is CASSFPRSWPDTQYF. The CDR3 nucleotides are TGTGCCAGCAGTTTCCCCCGATCTTGGCCCGATACGCAGTATTTT.

Concerning this clonotype: An end of the junction differs from the germline gene, which may be a read error. This chain joins TRBV5-1 and TRBJ2-4, with unresolved D. CDR1 is SGHRS and CDR2 is YFSETQ in the germline V gene. CDR3 length equals 16 residues. CDR3 region: CASSLRDSLAKNIQYF. The CDR3 bases are TGTGCCAGCAGCTTGCGAGACTCCTTAGCCAAAAACATTCAGTACTTC.

This clonotype has a single count. This may come from a read error, since a much larger clone is one base off. The V call is TRBV27, the J call TRBJ2-5, with 8 bases matching TRBD2. Germline-derived CDR1 and CDR2 are MNHEY and SMNVEV (reference sequence). The CDR3 contains 15 residues. In nucleotides, the CDR3 is TGTACCAGCAGTTTAGACGGGAGGGCCGTGGAGACCCAGTACTTC. It encodes CTSSLDGRAVETQYF.

There are many counts of this clonotype. The rearrangement uses TRBV6-5 and TRBJ2-3; no reliable D call. In germline, CDR1 is MNHEY, CDR2 SVGAGI. The CDR3 is 14 amino acids. The ends were cut back, 2 bases at V and 3 bases at J, with 9 bases in the middle. The CDR3 nucleotides read TGTGCCAGCAGTTACGTGGCTGCTACAGATACGCAGTATTTT. It translates to CASSYVAATDTQYF.

This clonotype was recorded at least ten times. The chain joins TRBV10-3 to TRBJ1-2, with D maybe TRBD1 (5 bases). Germline V CDR1 and CDR2: ENHRY, SYGVKD. CDR3 length: 17 amino acids. Trimming left V 7 bases short and J 3 bases short, with 24 bases between. The CDR3 here is CAITTPGLLSGDYGYTF. CDR3 coding DNA: TGTGCCATCACTACTCCAGGTTTACTCTCGGGGGACTATGGCTACACCTTC.

Details on this clonotype: At one end, the junction sequence differs from germline, possibly due to a read error. This rearrangement joins TRBV12-3 or TRBV12-4 to TRBJ2-3; D might be TRBD1 (6 bases). The CDR3 runs 14 residues. This CDR3 reads CASSDDTGSDSQYF. The DNA of the CDR3 is TGTGCCAGCAGTGATGATACAGGGTCAGATTCGCAGTATTTT.

This clonotype was picked up a small number of times. The chain has TRBV20-1 and TRBJ2-5; 10 nucleotides match TRBD2. CDR3 size: 13 residues. CDR1 is DFQATT, CDR2 SNEGSKA, per germline (reference sequence). V lost 7 bases to trimming and J lost 6 bases; unmatched junction nucleotides: 8. The chain's CDR3 is CSVKREGRKTQYF. DNA for the CDR3: TGCAGTGTTAAGCGGGAGGGCCGAAAGACCCAGTACTTC.

This clonotype was counted many times. This chain links TRBV7-9 with TRBJ2-2, with a weak D call TRBD2 (5 bases). The V gene lost 7 bases and the J gene lost 3 bases, with 12 bases spanning the gap. Germline V gives CDR1 SEHNR, CDR2 FQNEAQ (reference sequence). This CDR3 has 14 residues. CDR3 amino acids: CASKKGRDTGELFF. In DNA form, the CDR3 reads TGTGCCAGCAAGAAAGGGCGGGACACCGGGGAGCTGTTTTTT.

This clonotype has just a few counts. The chain links TRBV7-9 to TRBJ2-4; D is undetermined. The CDR3 is made up of 17 amino acids. Germline CDR1 SEHNR, CDR2 FQNEAQ (reference sequence). Trimming cost V 3 bases and J 0 bases, with 15 bases left between them. CDR3 residues: CASSLGLLNLAKNIQYF. The DNA of the CDR3 is TGTGCCAGCAGCTTGGGCTTGCTAAACTTAGCCAAAAACATTCAGTACTTC.